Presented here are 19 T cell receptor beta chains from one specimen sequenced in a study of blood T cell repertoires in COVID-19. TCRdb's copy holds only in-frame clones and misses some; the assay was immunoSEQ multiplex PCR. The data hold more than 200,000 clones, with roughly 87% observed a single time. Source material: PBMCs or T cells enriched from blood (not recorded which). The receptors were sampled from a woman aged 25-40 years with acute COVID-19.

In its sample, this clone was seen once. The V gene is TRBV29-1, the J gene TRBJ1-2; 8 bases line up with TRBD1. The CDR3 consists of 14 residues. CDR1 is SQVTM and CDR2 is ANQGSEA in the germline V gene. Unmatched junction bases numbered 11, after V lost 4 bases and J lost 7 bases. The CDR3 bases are TGCAGCGTTGTTGGAACAGGGGGGAACGGTGGCTACACCTTC. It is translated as CSVVGTGGNGGYTF.

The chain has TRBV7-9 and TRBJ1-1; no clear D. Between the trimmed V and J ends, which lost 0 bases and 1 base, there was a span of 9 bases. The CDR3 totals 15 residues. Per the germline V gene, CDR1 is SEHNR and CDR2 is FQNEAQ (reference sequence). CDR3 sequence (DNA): TGTGCCAGCAGCTTAGCTTCGGGGAAGAACACTGAAGCTTTCTTT. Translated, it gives CASSLASGKNTEAFF.

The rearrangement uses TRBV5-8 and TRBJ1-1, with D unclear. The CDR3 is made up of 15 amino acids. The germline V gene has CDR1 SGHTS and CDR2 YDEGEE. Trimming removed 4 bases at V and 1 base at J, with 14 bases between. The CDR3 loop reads CASSRQDAGNTEAFF. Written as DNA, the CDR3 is TGTGCCAGCAGCCGCCAAGATGCGGGGAACACTGAAGCTTTCTTT.

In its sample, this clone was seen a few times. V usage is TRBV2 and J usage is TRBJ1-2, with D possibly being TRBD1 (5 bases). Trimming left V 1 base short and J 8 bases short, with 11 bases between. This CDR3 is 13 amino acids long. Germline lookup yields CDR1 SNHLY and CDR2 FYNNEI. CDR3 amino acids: CASSEVRDSGYTF. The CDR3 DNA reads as TGTGCCAGCAGTGAAGTACGGGACTCCGGCTACACCTTC. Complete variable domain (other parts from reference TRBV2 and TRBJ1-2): EPEVTQTPSHQVTQMGQEVILRCVPISNHLYFYWYRQILGQKVEFLVSFYNNEISEKSEIFDDQFSVERPDGSNFTLKIRSTKLEDSAMYFCASSEVRDSGYTFGSGTRLTVV.

CDR3 residues: CSVGLAGGTDTQYF. The CDR3 DNA reads as TGCAGCGTTGGACTAGCGGGCGGCACAGATACGCAGTATTTT. The rearrangement links TRBV29-1 to TRBJ2-3; 10 positions agree with TRBD2. Unmatched junction bases numbered 2, after V lost 4 bases and J lost 1 base. CDR1 is SQVTM, CDR2 ANQGSEA, per germline. This CDR3 is 14 amino acids long.

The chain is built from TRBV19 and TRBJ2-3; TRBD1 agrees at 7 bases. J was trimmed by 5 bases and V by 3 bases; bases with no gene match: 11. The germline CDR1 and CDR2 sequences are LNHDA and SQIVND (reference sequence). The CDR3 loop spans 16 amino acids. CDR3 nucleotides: TGTGCCAGTAGTATTCCCAGGACAGGTCGCGGAGATACGCAGTATTTT. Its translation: CASSIPRTGRGDTQYF.

CDR3 in DNA: TGTGCCAGCCGGCAGGGGCCGCACATGCTAACGTACAATGAGCAGTTCTTC. Residues: CASRQGPHMLTYNEQFF. The V gene is TRBV5-6, the J gene TRBJ2-1; weak D call: TRBD1 (6 bases). V was clipped by 7 bases and J by 4 bases, with 24 bases between them. The germline gives CDR1 SGHDT, CDR2 YYEEEE. This CDR3 comprises 17 residues. Combining the CDR3 with reference TRBV5-6 and TRBJ2-1 gives the whole variable domain DAGVTQSPTHLIKTRGQQVTLRCSPKSGHDTVSWYQQALGQGPQFIFQYYEEEERQRGNFPDRFSGHQFPNYSSELNVNALLLGDSALYLCASRQGPHMLTYNEQFFGPGTRLTVL.

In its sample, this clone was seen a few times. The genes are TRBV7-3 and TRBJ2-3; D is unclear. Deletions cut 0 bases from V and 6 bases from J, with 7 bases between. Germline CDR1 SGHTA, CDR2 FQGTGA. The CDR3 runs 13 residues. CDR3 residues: CASSLTVGDTQYF. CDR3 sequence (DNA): TGTGCCAGCAGCTTAACAGTCGGGGATACGCAGTATTTT.

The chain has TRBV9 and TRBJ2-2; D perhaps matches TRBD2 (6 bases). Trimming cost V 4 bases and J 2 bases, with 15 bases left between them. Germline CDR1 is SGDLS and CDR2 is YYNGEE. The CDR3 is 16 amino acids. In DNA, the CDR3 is TGTGCCAGCAGCCCCACGCAGCGGGTCAACACCGGGGAGCTGTTTTTT. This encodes CASSPTQRVNTGELFF.

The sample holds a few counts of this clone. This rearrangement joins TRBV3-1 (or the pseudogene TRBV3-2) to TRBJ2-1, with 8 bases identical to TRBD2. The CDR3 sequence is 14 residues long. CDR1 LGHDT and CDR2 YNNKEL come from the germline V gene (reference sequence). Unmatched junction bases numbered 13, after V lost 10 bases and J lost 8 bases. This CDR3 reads CATHRGGASDEQFF. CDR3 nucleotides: TGTGCCACTCACCGGGGGGGCGCTAGCGATGAGCAGTTCTTC.

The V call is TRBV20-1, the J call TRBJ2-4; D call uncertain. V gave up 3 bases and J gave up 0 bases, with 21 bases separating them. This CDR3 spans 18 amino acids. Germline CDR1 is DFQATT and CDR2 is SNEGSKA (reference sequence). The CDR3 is CSASLSRGRWLAKNIQYF. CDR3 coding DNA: TGCAGTGCTAGTTTGAGTCGAGGCCGGTGGCTAGCCAAAAACATTCAGTACTTC.

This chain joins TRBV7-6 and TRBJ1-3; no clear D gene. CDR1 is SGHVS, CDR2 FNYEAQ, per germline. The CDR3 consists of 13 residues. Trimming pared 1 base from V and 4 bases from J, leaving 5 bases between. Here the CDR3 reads CASSLDRGNTIYF. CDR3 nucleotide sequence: TGTGCCAGCAGCTTAGACCGGGGAAACACCATATATTTT.

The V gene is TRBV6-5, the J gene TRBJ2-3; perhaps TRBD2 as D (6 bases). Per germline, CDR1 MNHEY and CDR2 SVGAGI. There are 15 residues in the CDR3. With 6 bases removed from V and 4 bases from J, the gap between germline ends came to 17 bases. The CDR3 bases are TGTGCCAGCAGCCCCCGGGACCCTAGCGCAGATACGCAGTATTTT. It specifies CASSPRDPSADTQYF.

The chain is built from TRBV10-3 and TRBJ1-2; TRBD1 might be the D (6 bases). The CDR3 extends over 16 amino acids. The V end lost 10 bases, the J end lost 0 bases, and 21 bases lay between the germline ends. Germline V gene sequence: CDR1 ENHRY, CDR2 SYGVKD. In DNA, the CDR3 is TGTGCCACCGGGACACCGACCCGGTCAGCTAACTATGGCTACACCTTC. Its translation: CATGTPTRSANYGYTF.

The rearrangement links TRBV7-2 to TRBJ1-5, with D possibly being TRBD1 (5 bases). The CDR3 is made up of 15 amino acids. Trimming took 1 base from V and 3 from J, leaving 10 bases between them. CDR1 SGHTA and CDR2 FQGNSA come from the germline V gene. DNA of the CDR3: TGTGCCAGCAGCTTAGAGGAGGGGTACAATCAGCCCCAGCATTTT. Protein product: CASSLEEGYNQPQHF.

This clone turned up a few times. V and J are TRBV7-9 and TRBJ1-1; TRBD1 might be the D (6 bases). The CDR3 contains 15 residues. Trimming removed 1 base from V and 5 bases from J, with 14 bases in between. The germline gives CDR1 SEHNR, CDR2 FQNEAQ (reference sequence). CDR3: CASSLGAVGTTEAFF. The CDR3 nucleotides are TGTGCCAGCAGCTTAGGTGCTGTAGGGACAACTGAAGCTTTCTTT.

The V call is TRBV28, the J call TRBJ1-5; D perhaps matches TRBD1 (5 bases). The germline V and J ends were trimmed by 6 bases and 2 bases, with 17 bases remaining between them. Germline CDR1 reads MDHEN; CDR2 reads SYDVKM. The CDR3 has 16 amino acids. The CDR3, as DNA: TGTGCCAGCAGCTTGGGGAACAGGCTAGGCAATCAGCCCCAGCATTTT. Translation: CASSLGNRLGNQPQHF.

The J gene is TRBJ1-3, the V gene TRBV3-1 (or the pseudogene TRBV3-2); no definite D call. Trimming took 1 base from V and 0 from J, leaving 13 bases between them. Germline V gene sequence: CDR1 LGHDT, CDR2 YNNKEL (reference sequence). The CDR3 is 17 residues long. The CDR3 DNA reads TGTGCCAGCAGCCAAGCCCCCAGCGTCATCTCTGGAAACACCATATATTTT. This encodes CASSQAPSVISGNTIYF.

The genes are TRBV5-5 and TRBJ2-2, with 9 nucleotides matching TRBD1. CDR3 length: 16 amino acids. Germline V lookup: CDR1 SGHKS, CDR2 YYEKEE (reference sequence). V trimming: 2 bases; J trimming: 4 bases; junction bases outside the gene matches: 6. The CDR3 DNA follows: TGTGCCAGCAGCTTTTTTGGGACAGGGACCACCGGGGAGCTGTTTTTT. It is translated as CASSFFGTGTTGELFF.